These 24 T cell receptor beta chains were all obtained from the same sample, sequenced in a study of blood T cell repertoires in COVID-19. Profiled with immunoSEQ multiplex PCR; TCRdb holds only in-frame clones, not every one. The sample lists about 70,000 clones, 80% to 90% seen once, with approximately 2.5% in the top ten. The material sequenced was peripheral blood. These receptors all stem from a human donor in a cohort sampled during active COVID-19.

This sequence joins TRBV27 and TRBJ1-2, with 8 bases matching TRBD1. There are 14 residues in the CDR3. CDR1 is MNHEY and CDR2 is SMNVEV in the germline V gene (reference sequence). Trimming at V came to 5 bases and at J to 2 bases, leaving 4 bases not matched to a gene. The CDR3 loop is CASSQGQGNYGYTF. The CDR3 DNA reads as TGTGCCAGCAGTCAAGGACAGGGAAACTATGGCTACACCTTC.

The chain joins TRBV24-1 to TRBJ2-2; 7 bases line up with TRBD1. J lost 0 bases, V lost 5 bases, and 5 bases had no gene match. The CDR3 loop spans 16 amino acids. Per the germline V gene, CDR1 is KGHDR and CDR2 is SFDVKD. The CDR3 bases are TGTGCCACCAGTGGTCTACAGGGGCCGAACACCGGGGAGCTGTTTTTT. It yields the protein CATSGLQGPNTGELFF.

By share of the sample, this clone is medium-sized. The CDR3 spells CASSDGQAGSPLHF. For the CDR3, the DNA is TGTGCCAGCAGTGACGGGCAGGCGGGTTCACCCCTCCACTTT. The rearrangement links TRBV6-1 to TRBJ1-6; unclear D gene. The ends were cut back, 3 bases at V and 9 bases at J, with 12 bases in the middle. Germline values: CDR1 MNHNS, CDR2 SASEGT. The CDR3 totals 14 residues.

This clone occurred a few times. The chain couples TRBV12-1 to TRBJ2-5; the DNA was not compared with TRBD2, the D call given in the table. TRBV12-1 is a recognized pseudogene. CDR3 size: 19 residues. The CDR3 DNA reads as TGTGCCAGCCAAATTTGGTTCCCCTCCCTAGCGGGGGGCGGGGAGACCCAGTACTTC. It yields the protein CASQIWFPSLAGGGETQYF.

Only a few counts were recorded for this clone. The chain carries TRBV18 and TRBJ1-5; maybe TRBD1 (6 bases). CDR1 KGHSH and CDR2 LQKENI come from the germline V gene. The CDR3 length is 15 residues. The V and J ends lost 4 bases and 6 bases respectively, with 16 bases between them. CDR3 amino acids: CASSQWDTSGQPQHF. The DNA for the CDR3 is TGTGCCAGCTCACAATGGGACACGAGCGGTCAGCCCCAGCATTTT.

The genes are TRBV30 and TRBJ2-7; D not certain. Trimming cost V 3 bases and J 7 bases, with 19 bases left between them. This CDR3 contains 14 residues. Germline V gene data show CDR1 as GTSNPN and CDR2 as SVGIG (reference sequence). The CDR3: CAWRTLSGVGEQYF. The CDR3 bases are TGTGCCTGGAGAACCCTTTCCGGAGTAGGAGAGCAGTACTTC.

The chain links TRBV6-5 to TRBJ2-5; the match to TRBD1 covers 7 bases. This CDR3 is 13 amino acids long. The germline gives CDR1 MNHEY, CDR2 SVGAGI. V gave up 10 bases and J gave up 1 base; unmatched junction bases: 6. The CDR3 here is CATLQGPQETQYF. DNA for the CDR3: TGTGCCACCCTACAGGGGCCCCAAGAGACCCAGTACTTC.

V gene TRBV4-3 combines with J gene TRBJ2-4, with TRBD2 as a possible D gene (5 bases). Germline V gene sequence: CDR1 LGHNA, CDR2 YSLEER. The CDR3 has 17 amino acids. V was pared by 1 base and J by 6 bases, with 19 bases between. Here the CDR3 reads CASSQVSTLGEGNIQYF. The CDR3 DNA reads as TGCGCCAGCAGCCAAGTTTCTACTCTCGGAGAGGGAAACATTCAGTACTTC.

This chain joins TRBV4-2 and TRBJ2-2; D might be TRBD2 (6 bases). The ends were cut back, 6 bases at V and 5 bases at J, with 13 bases in the middle. CDR1 and CDR2 (germline): LGHNA, YNFKEQ. This CDR3 has 14 residues. The CDR3 region has the DNA TGTGCCAGCAGGGGTAGCGGCAGTACCGGGGAGCTGTTTTTT. This gives the protein CASRGSGSTGELFF.

V gene TRBV4-1 combines with J gene TRBJ1-4, with 9 bases lining up with TRBD1. Trimming at V came to 4 bases and at J to 8 bases, leaving 11 bases not matched to a gene. Germline V gene sequence: CDR1 MGHRA, CDR2 YSYEKL. The CDR3 covers 16 residues. The DNA for the CDR3 is TGCGCCAGCAGCCGCCGTCCCGGGACAGGGAACGAAAAACTGTTTTTT. This translates into CASSRRPGTGNEKLFF.

V gene TRBV7-2 combines with J gene TRBJ2-1; TRBD1 matches at 8 bases. The CDR3 sequence is 15 residues long. Germline trimming cut 1 base from V and 1 base from J; bases unmatched to any gene: 0. Germline CDR1 is SGHTA and CDR2 is FQGNSA. For the CDR3, the DNA is TGTGCCAGCAGCTTAGACAGGGGGTCCTACAATGAGCAGTTCTTC. Amino acid sequence: CASSLDRGSYNEQFF.

The CDR3 loop is CASSQGRGSEAFF. In DNA, the CDR3 is TGTGCCAGCAGCCAAGGCAGGGGGTCTGAAGCTTTCTTT. The chain recombines TRBV4-2 with TRBJ1-1, with 7 bases identical to TRBD1. Unmatched junction bases numbered 2, after V lost 1 base and J lost 6 bases. This CDR3 contains 13 residues. CDR1 is LGHNA and CDR2 is YNFKEQ in the germline V gene.

The chain has TRBV6-6 and TRBJ1-1; 8 nucleotides agree with TRBD1. Germline CDR1 MNHNY, CDR2 SVGAGI (reference sequence). The V and J ends lost 7 bases and 2 bases, in that order; junction bases with no gene match: 6. The CDR3 is made up of 14 amino acids. The CDR3 here is CASNSGGYNTEAFF. The CDR3 nucleotides are TGTGCCAGCAACTCAGGGGGCTATAACACTGAAGCTTTCTTT.

The chain combines TRBV6-5 with TRBJ1-1; tentatively, D is TRBD1 (5 bases). Trimming stripped 2 bases from V and 1 base from J, with 14 bases between. Germline V gives CDR1 MNHEY, CDR2 SVGAGI. This CDR3 region has 16 residues. CDR3 sequence (DNA): TGTGCCAGCAGTTACCAAACGGGGGGAGGGAACACTGAAGCTTTCTTT. It translates to CASSYQTGGGNTEAFF.

V is TRBV6-1 and J is TRBJ1-1, with D possibly matching TRBD1 (6 bases). Trimming cost V 3 bases and J 7 bases, with 9 bases left between them. The CDR3 extends over 12 amino acids. From germline, CDR1 is MNHNS and CDR2 SASEGT. This chain's CDR3 is CASSEPDSEAFF. DNA of the CDR3: TGTGCCAGCAGTGAGCCGGACAGTGAAGCTTTCTTT.

The V gene is TRBV4-1, the J gene TRBJ2-7; possibly TRBD1 for D (5 bases). There are 13 residues in the CDR3. Trimming cost V 4 bases and J 5 bases, with 12 bases left between them. Germline CDR1 reads MGHRA; CDR2 reads YSYEKL. In DNA form, the CDR3 reads TGCGCCAGCAGCCGATACGGCAGGGACGAGCAGTACTTC. Protein sequence: CASSRYGRDEQYF.

This clone turned up a few times. The gene calls are TRBV5-6 and TRBJ1-3, with 7 bases matching TRBD1. The CDR3 covers 16 residues. Trimming took 2 bases from V and 0 from J; bases not matched to a gene: 5. Germline V gene data show CDR1 as SGHDT and CDR2 as YYEEEE. The CDR3 DNA reads TGTGCCAGCAGCTTCGCAGGGGGTGTCTCTGGAAACACCATATATTTT. It translates to CASSFAGGVSGNTIYF. Full variable domain (missing parts from reference TRBV5-6 and TRBJ1-3): DAGVTQSPTHLIKTRGQQVTLRCSPKSGHDTVSWYQQALGQGPQFIFQYYEEEERQRGNFPDRFSGHQFPNYSSELNVNALLLGDSALYLCASSFAGGVSGNTIYFGEGSWLTVV.

This chain joins TRBV29-1 and TRBJ2-3, with TRBD2 matching 12 bases. In germline, CDR1 is SQVTM, CDR2 ANQGSEA. This CDR3 has 14 residues. J lost 2 bases, V lost 6 bases, and 3 bases had no gene match. The CDR3 DNA reads as TGCAGCGTCCGACTAGCGGGAGCCACAGATACGCAGTATTTT. Translating it yields CSVRLAGATDTQYF.

This chain connects TRBV6-5 to TRBJ2-3, with D maybe TRBD1 (6 bases). The germline V gene encodes CDR1 MNHEY and CDR2 SVGAGI. The CDR3 is 14 residues long. Trimming pared 5 bases from V and 3 bases from J, leaving 12 bases between. The CDR3 here is CASSRGIRTDTQYF. The DNA for the CDR3 is TGTGCCAGCAGTAGGGGGATTCGGACAGATACGCAGTATTTT.

This rearrangement joins TRBV19 to TRBJ2-1; possibly TRBD2 for D (6 bases). This CDR3 has 17 amino acids. From germline, CDR1 is LNHDA and CDR2 SQIVND (reference sequence). With 4 bases removed from V and 9 bases from J, the gap between germline ends came to 25 bases. The CDR3 DNA is TGTGCCAGTAGTAACCTGGAGGGGAGGCCCCGGAGGAGTGAGCAGTTCTTC. It translates to CASSNLEGRPRRSEQFF.

The gene calls are TRBV9 and TRBJ2-7, with D uncertain. CDR1 is SGDLS and CDR2 is YYNGEE in the germline V gene. Between the trimmed V and J ends, which lost 0 bases and 7 bases, there was a span of 11 bases. The CDR3 contains 13 residues. CDR3 nucleotide sequence: TGTGCCAGCAGCGTAGGTTCCACTCGGGAGCAGTACTTC. It specifies CASSVGSTREQYF.

The chain couples TRBV9 to TRBJ2-7; 8 bases are shared with TRBD1. Germline assignment: CDR1 SGDLS and CDR2 YYNGEE. Losses at the gene ends were 1 base for V and 11 bases for J; bases not matched to a gene: 2. The CDR3 totals 11 residues. The DNA of the CDR3 is TGTGCCAGCAGCGTACAGGACAGGGAGTACTTC. Translated: CASSVQDREYF. Using reference TRBV9 and TRBJ2-7 for the parts outside the CDR3, the full variable domain is DSGVTQTPKHLITATGQRVTLRCSPRSGDLSVYWYQQSLDQGLQFLIQYYNGEERAKGNILERFSAQQFPDLHSELNLSSLELGDSALYFCASSVQDREYFGPGTRLTVT.

This clone was counted a few times. The V gene is TRBV19, the J gene TRBJ1-5; perhaps TRBD1 as D (5 bases). CDR3 length: 14 amino acids. V lost 11 bases and J 2 bases, leaving 16 bases between the germline ends. In germline, CDR1 is LNHDA, CDR2 SQIVND (reference sequence). The CDR3 nucleotides read TGTGCCGTGGGTATGACGGGGGGCAATCAGCCCCAGCATTTT. Its translation: CAVGMTGGNQPQHF.

This rearrangement joins TRBV11-2 to TRBJ2-2, with TRBD2 identical over 8 bases. The junction had 7 bases not matched to a gene; V was cut back by 1 base and J by 6 bases. The CDR3 extends over 16 amino acids. CDR1 is SGHAT and CDR2 is FQNNGV in the germline V gene. The CDR3: CASSLGFGAGAGELFF. The CDR3 nucleotides are TGTGCCAGCAGCTTAGGCTTTGGAGCGGGAGCCGGGGAGCTGTTTTTT. Full variable domain (missing parts from reference TRBV11-2 and TRBJ2-2): EAGVAQSPRYKIIEKRQSVAFWCNPISGHATLYWYQQILGQGPKLLIQFQNNGVVDDSQLPKDRFSAERLKGVDSTLKIQPAKLEDSAVYLCASSLGFGAGAGELFFGEGSRLTVL.